This T cell receptor (beta chain) is drawn from a study of molecular identifiers for immune sequencing clone quantification. In this sample, this clonotype turned up many times. In TCRdb, the PCR reads were re-called with MiXCR into one record per CDR3 protein. The sample holds about 68,000 distinct CDR3 sequences, 15% to 20% seen once. The V and J ends lost 2 bases and 3 bases, in that order; junction bases with no gene match: 13. CDR1 SGHTA and CDR2 FQGNSA come from the germline V gene. This CDR3 is built from 18 residues. The chain employs TRBV7-2 and TRBJ2-1, with 7 nucleotides matching TRBD2. Sequenced: naive CD8+ T cells from blood, with Jurkat cell RNA spiked in. The subset here: FACS-sorted CD8+CD4-CCR7+CD45RA+ naive T cells. The sequence derives from a human donor in good health. Some libraries in this study had Jurkat cell RNA spiked in. The CDR3 reads CASSLHLTERGNYNEQFF. CDR3 nucleotide sequence: TGTGCCAGCAGCTTACATCTTACGGAGCGGGGAAACTACAATGAGCAGTTCTTC.